Below are 32 T cell receptor beta chains sequenced from a single sample in a study of a mutant IDH1 vaccine in newly diagnosed glioma. Sequenced by immunoSEQ multiplex PCR; TCRdb stores in-frame clones only, minus some. The sample lists tens of thousands of clones, approximately 90% occurring once. The time point: baseline, week 1 (first vaccination visit). The treatment denotes: pre-vaccination baseline after standard-of-care therapy. The sample here was PBMCs, taken from a glioma patient treated with radiotherapy, temozolomide or both. These receptors all stem from a man in his thirties or forties with glioma.

DNA for the CDR3: TGTGCCAGCAGCTTGACCAAGGCTGAAGCTTTCTTT. Its translation is CASSLTKAEAFF. The chain employs TRBV5-8 and TRBJ1-1; D unclear. Per germline, CDR1 SGHTS and CDR2 YDEGEE. The CDR3 is 12 residues long. Trimming left V 1 base short and J 6 bases short, with 7 bases between. The entire variable domain, with the rest obtained from reference TRBV5-8 and TRBJ1-1, is as follows: EAGVTQSPTHLIKTRGQQATLRCSPISGHTSVYWYQQALGLGLQFLLWYDEGEERNRGNFPPRFSGRQFPNYSSELNVNALELEDSALYLCASSLTKAEAFFGQGTRLTVV.

Only a few counts were recorded for this clone. The genes are TRBV15 and TRBJ2-7; tentative D call: TRBD2 (5 bases). The length of the CDR3 is 15 residues. Germline values: CDR1 LNHNV, CDR2 YYDKDF (reference sequence). Trimming left V 4 bases short and J 3 bases short, with 16 bases between. This chain's CDR3 is CATSKYRDPNYEQYF. In nucleotides, the CDR3 is TGTGCCACCAGCAAGTACCGGGATCCTAACTACGAGCAGTACTTC.

This rearrangement joins TRBV29-1 to TRBJ1-5; 7 nucleotides line up with TRBD1. The junction had 5 bases not matched to a gene; V was cut back by 4 bases and J by 5 bases. This CDR3 is 13 amino acids long. CDR1 and CDR2 from the germline V gene are SQVTM and ANQGSEA. The DNA of the CDR3 is TGCAGCGTTGGAAGGGGGCGCGATCAGCCCCAGCATTTT. Amino acid sequence: CSVGRGRDQPQHF.

This clone is a singleton in its sample. The V gene is TRBV5-4, the J gene TRBJ2-5; TRBD1 is a possible D gene (7 bases). From germline, CDR1 is SGHNT and CDR2 YYREEE (reference sequence). The length of the CDR3 is 15 residues. Trimming left V 4 bases short and J 0 bases short, with 13 bases between. CDR3 sequence: CASSAGQKYQETQYF. CDR3 nucleotides: TGTGCCAGCAGCGCGGGACAGAAGTACCAAGAGACCCAGTACTTC.

The chain joins TRBV25-1 to TRBJ2-1; TRBD1 matches at 9 bases. Trimming removed 3 bases from V and 3 bases from J; junction bases left unmatched: 9. Per germline, CDR1 MGHDK and CDR2 SYGVNS. This CDR3 is 17 amino acids long. As DNA, the CDR3 is TGTGCCAGCAGTGAGGACAGGGGCCGCCTGATCTACAATGAGCAGTTCTTC. Translation gives CASSEDRGRLIYNEQFF.

The chain recombines TRBV13 with TRBJ2-5; 11 nucleotides align to TRBD1. CDR1 PRHDT and CDR2 FYEKMQ come from the germline V gene (reference sequence). The CDR3 runs to 15 residues. J gave up 5 bases and V 1 base, and 3 bases lay outside the gene matches. CDR3 coding DNA: TGTGCCAGCAGCTTAGTGGGACAGGGGGTTGAGACCCAGTACTTC. The encoded protein is CASSLVGQGVETQYF.

The chain uses TRBV6-1 and TRBJ1-1; no definite D call. Looked up from germline, CDR1 is MNHNS and CDR2 is SASEGT. The CDR3 runs 11 residues. Trimming took 3 bases from V and 10 from J, leaving 9 bases between them. The chain's CDR3 is CASSELAGAFF. CDR3 nucleotides: TGTGCCAGCAGTGAGTTGGCAGGAGCTTTCTTT.

This sequence joins TRBV2 and TRBJ1-1; D not certain. The CDR3 runs 14 residues. CDR1 SNHLY and CDR2 FYNNEI come from the germline V gene. Trimming cost V 7 bases and J 1 base, with 13 bases left between them. CDR3 bases: TGTGCCAGCAAGAACGCAGAATCGAACACTGAAGCTTTCTTT. It encodes CASKNAESNTEAFF.

This sequence joins TRBV7-2 and TRBJ2-7; 7 bases line up with TRBD2. This CDR3 region has 14 residues. From germline, CDR1 is SGHTA and CDR2 FQGNSA. The junction had 4 bases not matched to a gene; V was cut back by 3 bases and J by 2 bases. The CDR3 loop reads CASSFSGPPYEQYF. As DNA, the CDR3 is TGTGCCAGCAGCTTTAGCGGGCCCCCCTACGAGCAGTACTTC. Full variable domain (remainder filled in from reference TRBV7-2 and TRBJ2-7): GAGVSQSPSNKVTEKGKDVELRCDPISGHTALYWYRQSLGQGLEFLIYFQGNSAPDKSGLPSDRFSAERTGGSVSTLTIQRTQQEDSAVYLCASSFSGPPYEQYFGPGTRLTVT.

The chain links TRBV5-1 to TRBJ1-1, with unresolved D. V gave up 3 bases and J gave up 2 bases, with 17 bases separating them. This CDR3 has 16 amino acids. Germline V lookup: CDR1 SGHRS, CDR2 YFSETQ. The CDR3: CASSYTASRSNTEAFF. CDR3 coding DNA: TGCGCCAGCAGCTACACAGCATCTCGATCAAACACTGAAGCTTTCTTT.

The CDR3 here is CASSLIGQGARVDTEAFF. In nucleotides, the CDR3 is TGTGCCAGCAGCTTGATCGGACAGGGGGCGCGGGTGGACACTGAAGCTTTCTTT. The chain recombines TRBV5-8 with TRBJ1-1; 11 nucleotides agree with TRBD1. Trimming cost V 1 base and J 3 bases; bases outside gene matches: 11. The CDR3 has 18 amino acids. Germline CDR1 reads SGHTS; CDR2 reads YDEGEE.

The V call is TRBV10-3, the J call TRBJ2-2; TRBD2 aligns across 7 bases. V lost 11 bases and J lost 4; bases outside the gene matches: 4. The CDR3 totals 12 residues. The germline V gene has CDR1 ENHRY and CDR2 SYGVKD. In nucleotides, the CDR3 is TGTGCCGCGTCTAGCGGCACCGGGGAGCTGTTTTTT. Amino acid sequence: CAASSGTGELFF.

This chain links TRBV7-2 with TRBJ1-3, with 9 bases lining up with TRBD1. Germline CDR1 reads SGHTA; CDR2 reads FQGNSA. This CDR3 has 17 residues. The V gene end was trimmed by 1 base and the J gene end by 0 bases; junction bases not matched to a gene: 4. The CDR3, as DNA: TGTGCCAGCAGCTTAGGGGGACAGGGCCTCTCTGGAAACACCATATATTTT. It is translated as CASSLGGQGLSGNTIYF.

V usage is TRBV5-1 and J usage is TRBJ2-1; 9 bases agree with TRBD1. The germline V gene has CDR1 SGHRS and CDR2 YFSETQ. The CDR3 spans 17 residues. V was clipped by 1 base and J by 1 base; unmatched bases: 6. The chain's CDR3 is CASSLIGTGSSYNEQFF. CDR3 in DNA: TGCGCCAGCAGCTTGATTGGGACAGGGTCTTCCTACAATGAGCAGTTCTTC.

This chain links TRBV5-4 with TRBJ2-2; D is perhaps TRBD1 (5 bases). Per the germline V gene, CDR1 is SGHNT and CDR2 is YYREEE (reference sequence). Trimming shortened V by 4 bases and J by 5 bases, and 9 bases separated the two germline ends. The CDR3 runs 13 residues. CDR3 bases: TGTGCCAGCAGCGCTGGACAAACCGGGGAGCTGTTTTTT. This encodes CASSAGQTGELFF.

This clone was counted between two and nine times. This chain joins TRBV5-1 and TRBJ1-1; 10 bases map to TRBD1. The CDR3 is made up of 16 amino acids. The germline gives CDR1 SGHRS, CDR2 YFSETQ. The V gene end was trimmed by 0 bases and the J gene end by 4 bases; junction bases not matched to a gene: 6. The CDR3 nucleotides read TGCGCCAGCAGCTTGGCACGGGACAGGGGACCCACTGAAGCTTTCTTT. The encoded protein is CASSLARDRGPTEAFF.

This clone turned up a few times. The V call is TRBV5-1, the J call TRBJ1-1; 10 bases are shared with TRBD1. The V gene end was trimmed by 4 bases and the J gene end by 3 bases; junction bases not matched to a gene: 12. The CDR3 consists of 17 residues. Germline V lookup: CDR1 SGHRS, CDR2 YFSETQ. The DNA of the CDR3 is TGCGCCAGCAGCCGGAGGGACAGGGGAGTTAGGGACACTGAAGCTTTCTTT. Amino acid sequence: CASSRRDRGVRDTEAFF.

The chain combines TRBV25-1 with TRBJ1-4, with 8 bases matching TRBD1. Per the germline V gene, CDR1 is MGHDK and CDR2 is SYGVNS. Trimming took 1 base from V and 4 from J; bases not matched to a gene: 8. The CDR3 is 17 residues long. The CDR3 region has the DNA TGTGCCAGCAGTGAATTGGGGCAGGGGGCGGTTAATGAAAAACTGTTTTTT. It translates to CASSELGQGAVNEKLFF.

The V call is TRBV2, the J call TRBJ1-2; no definite D call. Germline CDR1 reads SNHLY; CDR2 reads FYNNEI. V was shortened by 8 bases and J by 4 bases, with 11 bases between the two germline ends. The CDR3 has 12 amino acids. The DNA for the CDR3 is TGTGCCAGCTCTCTAAGGGTCTATGGCTACACCTTC. This codes for CASSLRVYGYTF.

This chain connects TRBV18 to TRBJ1-2; tentative D call: TRBD1 (6 bases). CDR3 size: 16 residues. Germline assignment: CDR1 KGHSH and CDR2 LQKENI. The ends were cut back, 1 base at V and 4 bases at J, with 16 bases in the middle. As DNA, the CDR3 is TGTGCCAGCTCACCACTTTCGGCAGGGGCTTCCTATGGCTACACCTTC. Protein product: CASSPLSAGASYGYTF.

The rearrangement joins TRBV5-5 to TRBJ2-5; the D gene is possibly TRBD2 (5 bases). The last part of the DNA fits TRBJ2-7 better; the J call may be wrong. Germline V gene lookup returns CDR1 SGHKS and CDR2 YYEKEE (reference sequence). CDR3 length equals 16 residues. Written as DNA, the CDR3 is TGTGCCAGCAGCACGCTCGTAAGGACTCTCTCCTACGAGCAGTACTTC. Translated, it gives CASSTLVRTLSYEQYF.

The rearrangement uses TRBV7-2 and TRBJ2-5; possible D gene TRBD2, 5 bases. The CDR3 covers 14 residues. Per the germline V gene, CDR1 is SGHTA and CDR2 is FQGNSA. V dropped 5 bases and J dropped 1 base, with 11 bases sitting between them. The CDR3 nucleotides are TGTGCCAGCAGCCGGACGAGGGCCCAAGAGACCCAGTACTTC. Its translation: CASSRTRAQETQYF.

The rearrangement links TRBV5-1 to TRBJ1-1, with 7 nucleotides matching TRBD1. The germline V gene encodes CDR1 SGHRS and CDR2 YFSETQ. The CDR3 has 15 residues. With 4 bases clipped from V and 3 bases from J, the junction kept 9 bases outside the gene matches. The CDR3 nucleotides read TGCGCCAGCAGCCCTAACCTACAGGGGTACACTGAAGCTTTCTTT. It codes for CASSPNLQGYTEAFF.

The V call is TRBV5-1, the J call TRBJ2-3, with 12 bases aligning to TRBD2. CDR1 and CDR2 from the germline V gene are SGHRS and YFSETQ. The V and J ends lost 4 bases and 0 bases, in that order; junction bases with no gene match: 3. CDR3 length: 16 amino acids. In DNA, the CDR3 is TGCGCCAGCAGCCCTGGACTAGCGGGAAGCACAGATACGCAGTATTTT. Residues: CASSPGLAGSTDTQYF.

V and J are TRBV25-1 and TRBJ1-2, with D possibly being TRBD1 (5 bases). Deletions cut 10 bases from V and 5 bases from J, with 20 bases between. The germline gives CDR1 MGHDK, CDR2 SYGVNS. The CDR3 is 14 residues long. The CDR3 DNA sequence: TGTGCCACTTCACCGGCAGGGATTAATTATGGCTACACCTTC. Its protein is CATSPAGINYGYTF.

The chain combines TRBV19 with TRBJ1-5, with D possibly being TRBD1 (5 bases). The germline V gene encodes CDR1 LNHDA and CDR2 SQIVND (reference sequence). The CDR3 spans 14 residues. The V end was cut by 8 bases, the J end by 3 bases, with 14 bases between. CDR3 nucleotide sequence: TGTGCCAGTGGTGACAGCTCCTTCAATCAGCCCCAGCATTTT. This translates into CASGDSSFNQPQHF.

This sequence joins TRBV2 and TRBJ2-2, with 8 bases fitting TRBD2. The germline gives CDR1 SNHLY, CDR2 FYNNEI. J was trimmed by 6 bases and V by 6 bases; bases with no gene match: 9. The CDR3 spans 15 residues. For the CDR3, the DNA is TGTGCCAGCAGGTACCGGGAGGGCCTCCCCGGGGAGCTGTTTTTT. Protein product: CASRYREGLPGELFF.

The chain uses TRBV5-4 and TRBJ2-7, with D unclear. The germline gives CDR1 SGHNT, CDR2 YYREEE (reference sequence). There are 14 residues in the CDR3. V was trimmed by 3 bases and J by 2 bases, leaving 12 bases between them. Here the CDR3 reads CASSSTGRPYEQYF. The CDR3, as DNA: TGTGCCAGCAGCTCCACGGGCCGTCCCTACGAGCAGTACTTC.

The V gene is TRBV9, the J gene TRBJ2-3; D gene ambiguous. There are 18 residues in the CDR3. Trimming removed 0 bases from V and 4 bases from J, with 21 bases in between. Germline values: CDR1 SGDLS, CDR2 YYNGEE. The CDR3: CASSVEMSDTIRADTQYF. In DNA, the CDR3 is TGTGCCAGCAGCGTAGAAATGTCGGATACCATAAGGGCAGATACGCAGTATTTT. The full variable domain, with the rest looked up from reference TRBV9 and TRBJ2-3, is DSGVTQTPKHLITATGQRVTLRCSPRSGDLSVYWYQQSLDQGLQFLIQYYNGEERAKGNILERFSAQQFPDLHSELNLSSLELGDSALYFCASSVEMSDTIRADTQYFGPGTRLTVL.

The V call is TRBV15, the J call TRBJ2-7, with TRBD2 matching 9 bases. Per the germline V gene, CDR1 is LNHNV and CDR2 is YYDKDF (reference sequence). V dropped 5 bases and J dropped 2; count of bases not matched to a gene: 4. The CDR3 loop spans 14 amino acids. The CDR3 sequence: CATSPLAGPYEQYF. CDR3 sequence (DNA): TGTGCCACCAGCCCTCTAGCGGGACCCTACGAGCAGTACTTC.

This clone was recorded once. The chain carries TRBV15 and TRBJ1-5, with unresolved D. V dropped 3 bases and J dropped 5 bases, with 14 bases sitting between them. This CDR3 is 15 amino acids long. Germline loops: CDR1 LNHNV, CDR2 YYDKDF (reference sequence). DNA of the CDR3: TGTGCCACCAGCAGTATTGGAAGAGCGGATCAGCCCCAGCATTTT. Translating it yields CATSSIGRADQPQHF. The full variable domain, with the rest looked up from reference TRBV15 and TRBJ1-5, is DAMVIQNPRYQVTQFGKPVTLSCSQTLNHNVMYWYQQKSSQAPKLLFHYYDKDFNNEADTPDNFQSRRPNTSFCFLDIRSPGLGDTAMYLCATSSIGRADQPQHFGDGTRLSIL.

This rearrangement joins TRBV10-1 to TRBJ1-2; possible D gene TRBD1, 5 bases. Trimming took off 0 bases at V and 4 bases at J, with 6 bases between the two ends. The CDR3 sequence is 13 residues long. Looked up from germline, CDR1 is WNHNN and CDR2 is SYGVQD (reference sequence). CDR3 in amino acids: CASSESGTYGYTF. CDR3 sequence (DNA): TGCGCCAGCAGTGAGTCAGGGACCTATGGCTACACCTTC.